This entry lists 28 T cell receptor beta chains sequenced from one sample in a study of spatial heterogeneity in lung cancer. Study observations and caveats: Higher tumor mutation counts went along with higher counts of expanded intratumoral alpha and beta TCRs.

This sample's time point: sample taken at primary tumor resection. These receptors are not linked to any known antigen. From the 5' RACE reads, TCRdb called clonotypes with MiXCR, one entry per CDR3 protein. The sample lists 3,000 to 4,000 distinct CDR3 sequences; around 10% were seen once. Here the sequenced sample was lung tumor tissue, taken at surgery. These receptors were obtained from a male donor with early-stage non-small cell lung cancer.

In DNA form, the CDR3 reads TGTGCCAGCAGAACCGGGGACAGACAGTTCTTC. It is translated as CASRTGDRQFF. The rearrangement joins TRBV28 to TRBJ2-1; TRBD1 matches at 7 bases. The CDR3 covers 11 residues. The junction had 6 bases not matched to a gene; V was cut back by 6 bases and J by 13 bases. CDR1 and CDR2 from the germline V gene are MDHEN and SYDVKM.

This clonotype was found a few times. V and J are TRBV12-3 or TRBV12-4 and TRBJ2-1, with TRBD1 identical over 8 bases. The CDR3 sequence is 19 residues long. V trimming: 5 bases; J trimming: 4 bases; junction bases outside the gene matches: 19. CDR3 loop: CASSPWDRLKERAYNEQFF. Written as DNA, the CDR3 is TGTGCCAGCAGTCCCTGGGACAGGCTGAAAGAGCGGGCATACAATGAGCAGTTCTTC.

This clonotype has ten or more counts. The rearrangement joins TRBV20-1 to TRBJ2-5, with 9 bases fitting TRBD2. V lost 6 bases and J lost 3; bases outside the gene matches: 11. The CDR3 contains 15 residues. CDR1 and CDR2 from the germline V gene are DFQATT and SNEGSKA (reference sequence). CDR3 sequence: CSAARASGVEETQYF. The CDR3 coding sequence is TGCAGTGCCGCCCGGGCTAGCGGGGTGGAAGAGACCCAGTACTTC.

By share, this clonotype ranks as medium-sized. This chain uses TRBV15 with TRBJ2-3, with TRBD2 as a possible D gene (6 bases). The CDR3 extends over 17 amino acids. V was clipped by 1 base and J by 1 base, with 15 bases between them. Germline CDR1 and CDR2: LNHNV and YYDKDF (reference sequence). In nucleotides, the CDR3 is TGTGCCACCAGCAGAGTAGGCCGGGAGAAGGGCACAGATACGCAGTATTTT. Amino acids: CATSRVGREKGTDTQYF.

This clonotype ranks as large. V is TRBV20-1 and J is TRBJ2-7; D remains unclear. The V gene's germline CDR1 is DFQATT and CDR2 SNEGSKA (reference sequence). Trimming stripped 4 bases from V and 5 bases from J, with 9 bases between. The length of the CDR3 is 11 residues. In DNA form, the CDR3 reads TGCAGTGCTAAGCAGGTTGACGAGCAGTACTTC. It is translated as CSAKQVDEQYF.

This clonotype was detected ten times or more. The chain joins TRBV7-2 to TRBJ2-6; 7 nucleotides align to TRBD1. CDR3 length: 19 residues. CDR1 is SGHTA and CDR2 is FQGNSA in the germline V gene. J lost 0 bases, V lost 5 bases, and 13 bases had no gene match. CDR3 residues: CASSLALGTAVSGANVLTF. CDR3 in DNA: TGTGCCAGCAGCCTCGCCTTAGGGACAGCGGTCTCTGGGGCCAACGTCCTGACTTTC.

This clonotype was seen ten or more times. This chain links TRBV6-6 with TRBJ2-7, with D unclear. The V end lost 0 bases, the J end lost 0 bases, and 12 bases lay between the germline ends. The CDR3 contains 16 residues. Germline CDR1 reads MNHNY; CDR2 reads SVGAGI (reference sequence). The CDR3: CASSYSRASSSYEQYF. Here the CDR3 DNA reads TGTGCCAGCAGTTACTCGAGAGCTTCTAGCTCCTACGAGCAGTACTTC.

V and J are TRBV3-2 and TRBJ2-3; TRBD2 is taken as the D call from the table, unchecked against the DNA. TRBV3-2 is a pseudogene. The CDR3 loop spans 18 amino acids. CDR3 amino acids: CASSQVQREWISTDTQYF. The CDR3 coding sequence is TGTGCCAGCAGCCAAGTACAGCGGGAGTGGATCAGCACAGATACGCAGTATTTT.

This chain links TRBV20-1 with TRBJ1-5; D might be TRBD1 (5 bases). V was pared by 2 bases and J by 6 bases, with 11 bases between. This CDR3 has 13 residues. The V gene's germline CDR1 is DFQATT and CDR2 SNEGSKA (reference sequence). DNA for the CDR3: TGCAGTGCTAGACGCGATAGGGGTCAGCCCCAGCATTTT. Translation: CSARRDRGQPQHF.

CDR3 protein: CASSYSRPPSGANVLTF. CDR3 nucleotide sequence: TGTGCCAGCAGTTACTCGCGACCACCCTCTGGGGCCAACGTCCTGACTTTC. This chain links TRBV6-6 with TRBJ2-6; D call uncertain. The CDR3 totals 17 residues. In germline, CDR1 is MNHNY, CDR2 SVGAGI (reference sequence). V lost 0 bases and J 0 bases, leaving 9 bases between the germline ends.

This clonotype was recorded many times. The rearrangement joins TRBV20-1 to TRBJ2-7, with 11 bases lining up with TRBD2. There are 13 residues in the CDR3. Germline-derived CDR1 and CDR2 are DFQATT and SNEGSKA (reference sequence). The CDR3 bases are TGCAGCGCCCCAAGACTAGCGGGAAACGAGCAGTACTTC. It yields the protein CSAPRLAGNEQYF.

In its sample, this clonotype is medium-sized. This chain joins TRBV29-1 and TRBJ2-1, with D possibly being TRBD2 (5 bases). CDR1 is SQVTM, CDR2 ANQGSEA, per germline. The ends were cut back, 4 bases at V and 3 bases at J, with 13 bases in the middle. CDR3 length equals 14 residues. The CDR3 region has the DNA TGCAGCGTTGCACGGGATCCAAACTACAATGAGCAGTTCTTC. Encoded protein: CSVARDPNYNEQFF.

A few counts support this clonotype. The chain is built from TRBV6-6 and TRBJ2-3; maybe TRBD1 (5 bases). CDR1 is MNHNY, CDR2 SVGAGI, per germline (reference sequence). Between the trimmed V and J ends, which lost 2 bases and 6 bases, there was a span of 12 bases. This CDR3 is 14 amino acids long. CDR3 in DNA: TGTGCCAGCAGTTACAGGGGATCGCGCGATACGCAGTATTTT. It yields the protein CASSYRGSRDTQYF.

In this sample, this clonotype is medium-sized. V is TRBV5-1 and J is TRBJ2-2; D is unresolved. V was trimmed by 5 bases and J by 3 bases, leaving 14 bases between them. Germline V lookup: CDR1 SGHRS, CDR2 YFSETQ. CDR3 length equals 15 residues. For the CDR3, the DNA is TGCGCCAGCAGTCCTCTAAACCGGGACACCGGGGAGCTGTTTTTT. This translates into CASSPLNRDTGELFF.

This clonotype is medium-sized. The rearrangement joins TRBV30 to TRBJ1-2; D is undetermined. Germline assignment: CDR1 GTSNPN and CDR2 SVGIG (reference sequence). Trimming pared 0 bases from V and 4 bases from J, leaving 9 bases between. The CDR3 has 13 amino acids. CDR3 protein: CAWSVHPGYGYTF. CDR3 DNA sequence: TGTGCCTGGAGTGTACATCCCGGCTATGGCTACACCTTC.

This clonotype was detected a few times. The chain is built from TRBV28 and TRBJ2-5; perhaps TRBD2 as D (6 bases). V gave up 3 bases and J gave up 1 base, with 12 bases separating them. This CDR3 spans 15 amino acids. The germline gives CDR1 MDHEN, CDR2 SYDVKM. This chain's CDR3 is CASSFPSTSQETQYF. DNA of the CDR3: TGTGCCAGCAGTTTCCCCTCGACTAGCCAAGAGACCCAGTACTTC.

This clonotype is classed as medium-sized. This chain joins TRBV7-3 and TRBJ2-1, with TRBD1 identical over 7 bases. This CDR3 has 13 residues. The trim removed 5 bases at V and 12 bases at J, leaving 10 bases unmatched. Germline V CDR1 and CDR2: SGHTA, FQGTGA. The CDR3 spells CASSGRQGLWQFF. In DNA, the CDR3 is TGTGCCAGCAGCGGCAGACAGGGCCTGTGGCAGTTCTTC.

This clonotype is classed as medium-sized (0.01 to 0.1%). The chain employs TRBV20-1 and TRBJ2-5, with D perhaps matching TRBD2 (6 bases). Germline CDR1 DFQATT, CDR2 SNEGSKA (reference sequence). This CDR3 contains 13 residues. V was trimmed by 5 bases and J by 5 bases, leaving 15 bases between them. The CDR3 DNA follows: TGCAGTGCTGGAGGGCGTTCTGGGGAGACCCAGTACTTC. It specifies CSAGGRSGETQYF.

Ten or more counts support this clonotype. J is TRBJ2-7 and V is TRBV6-6; D may correspond to TRBD1 or TRBD2 (5 bases each). V lost 0 bases and J 13 bases, leaving 13 bases between the germline ends. Germline V CDR1 and CDR2: MNHNY, SVGAGI (reference sequence). The CDR3 is made up of 12 amino acids. CDR3 amino acids: CASSYSDGTVYF. In DNA, the CDR3 is TGTGCCAGCAGTTACTCGGACGGGACGGTTTACTTC.

Concerning this clonotype itself: A clone one base away is much larger, so this may be a read error. The CDR3 DNA reads TGCGCCAGCAGCCCACTTGGCTCCAGGGTTGAGTCCCAGTACTTC. Translated, it gives CASSPLGSRVESQYF. The V and J genes are TRBV5-1 and TRBJ2-5; TRBD1 is a possible D gene (5 bases). The CDR3 totals 15 residues. CDR1 and CDR2 (germline): SGHRS, YFSETQ. The V gene lost 4 bases and the J gene lost 9 bases, with 22 bases spanning the gap.

Only a few counts were recorded for this clonotype. CDR3 residues: CASSLARTYEQYF. Written as DNA, the CDR3 is TGTGCCAGCAGTTTAGCCAGAACCTACGAGCAGTACTTC. J is TRBJ2-7 and V is TRBV12-3 or TRBV12-4; D call uncertain. The CDR3 loop spans 13 amino acids. Between the trimmed V and J ends, which lost 0 bases and 2 bases, there was a span of 5 bases.

The chain joins TRBV7-8 to TRBJ1-6, with a tentative D call TRBD1 (5 bases). CDR3 length: 15 amino acids. Trimming shortened V by 2 bases and J by 11 bases, and 16 bases separated the two germline ends. Germline loops: CDR1 SGHVS, CDR2 FQNEAQ. This CDR3 is CASSLSNRGSTPLHF. Written as DNA, the CDR3 is TGTGCCAGCAGCTTATCCAACCGGGGCTCGACACCCCTCCACTTT.

This clonotype qualifies as medium-sized. V is TRBV11-2 and J is TRBJ2-5, with TRBD1 identical over 9 bases. J was trimmed by 4 bases and V by 6 bases; bases with no gene match: 3. Germline CDR1 and CDR2: SGHAT and FQNNGV. The CDR3 has 13 residues. The CDR3 loop reads CASRRQGGETQYF. The CDR3 DNA reads TGTGCCAGCAGAAGACAGGGGGGAGAGACCCAGTACTTC.

This clonotype occurred a few times. The genes are TRBV12-3 or TRBV12-4 and TRBJ1-2; tentative D call: TRBD1 (5 bases). Between the trimmed V and J ends, which lost 6 bases and 2 bases, there was a span of 16 bases. This CDR3 contains 15 residues. The CDR3 DNA follows: TGTGCCAGCAGGCGCACCGGGGGAGCGAACTATGGCTACACCTTC. Amino acids: CASRRTGGANYGYTF.

The chain joins TRBV7-9 to TRBJ2-3, with D perhaps matching TRBD1 or TRBD2 (5 bases each). Between the trimmed V and J ends, which lost 3 bases and 0 bases, there was a span of 10 bases. Per germline, CDR1 SEHNR and CDR2 FQNEAQ (reference sequence). The CDR3 length is 15 residues. The CDR3 DNA reads TGTGCCAGCAGCTTCTGGGACGCGAGCACAGATACGCAGTATTTT. It yields the protein CASSFWDASTDTQYF. The entire variable domain, with the rest obtained from reference TRBV7-9 and TRBJ2-3, is as follows: DTGVSQNPRHKITKRGQNVTFRCDPISEHNRLYWYRQTLGQGPEFLTYFQNEAQLEKSRLLSDRFSAERPKGSFSTLEIQRTEQGDSAMYLCASSFWDASTDTQYFGPGTRLTVL.

The chain couples TRBV29-1 to TRBJ1-1; 7 positions match TRBD1. Trimming took 7 bases from V and 5 from J; bases not matched to a gene: 7. Germline assignment: CDR1 SQVTM and CDR2 ANQGSEA. This CDR3 is built from 12 residues. CDR3 region: CSANRGGTEAFF. CDR3 DNA sequence: TGCAGCGCTAACAGGGGAGGAACTGAAGCTTTCTTT.

This clonotype came up a few times. The CDR3 bases are TGCAGTGCACGAGGCAGACACTACGAGCAGTACTTC. Its translation is CSARGRHYEQYF. The genes are TRBV20-1 and TRBJ2-7; no reliable D call. With 6 bases removed from V and 3 bases from J, the gap between germline ends came to 12 bases. CDR1 is DFQATT, CDR2 SNEGSKA, per germline (reference sequence). This CDR3 is built from 12 residues.

This clonotype has just a few counts. V usage is TRBV7-9 and J usage is TRBJ2-1; either TRBD1 or TRBD2 may supply D (5 bases each). Germline CDR1 SEHNR, CDR2 FQNEAQ (reference sequence). V shed 4 bases and J shed 1 base, with 11 bases lying between them. The CDR3 covers 15 residues. The CDR3 nucleotides are TGTGCCAGCAGCTCCCAGGGAGCTTCCTACAATGAGCAGTTCTTC. It encodes CASSSQGASYNEQFF.